This T cell receptor beta chain was captured by sequencing in a study of PD-L1 blockade in urothelial cancer. Study background: Most of the 29 patients were men whose urothelial cancer was bladder-origin.

The CDR3 loop spans 17 amino acids. V was trimmed by 2 bases and J by 4 bases, leaving 20 bases between them. Germline V gene lookup returns CDR1 MGHRA and CDR2 YSYEKL. The time point here: peripheral blood 6 weeks after treatment start. Each PCR contained spiked-in synthetic TCR analog templates. Libraries were prepared by immunoSEQ multiplex PCR; TCRdb keeps only in-frame clonotypes and omits some of them. The sample holds about 110,000 clones, 80% to 95% seen once. This receptor was identified in a man between 60 and 70 years old with urothelial cancer. Sample: PBMCs, taken around atezolizumab (anti-PD-L1) treatment. V usage is TRBV4-1 and J usage is TRBJ2-5; TRBD1 might be the D (6 bases). The CDR3 nucleotides read TGCGCCAGCAGCCAACCGGACAGTTTAATGACGGCAGAGACCCAGTACTTC. Its protein product is CASSQPDSLMTAETQYF.